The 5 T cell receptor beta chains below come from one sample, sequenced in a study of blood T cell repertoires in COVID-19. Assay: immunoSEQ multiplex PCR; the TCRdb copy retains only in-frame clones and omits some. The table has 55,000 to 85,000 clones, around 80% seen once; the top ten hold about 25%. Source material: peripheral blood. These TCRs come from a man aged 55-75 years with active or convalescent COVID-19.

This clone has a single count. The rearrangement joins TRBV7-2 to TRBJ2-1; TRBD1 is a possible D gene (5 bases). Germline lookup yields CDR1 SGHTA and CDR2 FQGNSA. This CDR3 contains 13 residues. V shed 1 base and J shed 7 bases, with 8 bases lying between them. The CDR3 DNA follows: TGTGCCAGCAGCTTAGGTCGGACAAATGAGCAGTTCTTC. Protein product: CASSLGRTNEQFF.

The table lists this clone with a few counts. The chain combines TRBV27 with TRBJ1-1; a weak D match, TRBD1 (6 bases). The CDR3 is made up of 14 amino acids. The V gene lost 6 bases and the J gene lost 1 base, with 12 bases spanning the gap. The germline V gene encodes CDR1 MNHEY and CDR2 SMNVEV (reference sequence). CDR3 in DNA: TGTGCCAGCAGACCAGGGGTCGGGAACACTGAAGCTTTCTTT. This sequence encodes CASRPGVGNTEAFF.

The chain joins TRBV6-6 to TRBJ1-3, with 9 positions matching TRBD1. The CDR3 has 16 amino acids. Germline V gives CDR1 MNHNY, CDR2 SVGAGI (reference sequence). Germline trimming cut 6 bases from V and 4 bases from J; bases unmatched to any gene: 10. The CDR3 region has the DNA TGTGCCAGCAGAAGAGTACAGGGGGCGTTGGGAAACACCATATATTTT. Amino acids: CASRRVQGALGNTIYF.

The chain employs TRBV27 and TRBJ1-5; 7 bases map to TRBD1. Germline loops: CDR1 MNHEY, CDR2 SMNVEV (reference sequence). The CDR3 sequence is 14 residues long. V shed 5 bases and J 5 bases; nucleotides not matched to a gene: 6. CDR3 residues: CASSPMTGYQPQHF. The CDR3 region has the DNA TGTGCCAGCAGTCCCATGACAGGGTATCAGCCCCAGCATTTT.

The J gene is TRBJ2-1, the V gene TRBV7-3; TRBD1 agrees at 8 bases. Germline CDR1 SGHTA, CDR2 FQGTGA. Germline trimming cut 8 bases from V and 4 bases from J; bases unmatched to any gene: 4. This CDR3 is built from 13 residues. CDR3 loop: CASSQGEYNEQFF. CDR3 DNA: TGTGCCAGCTCACAGGGGGAATACAATGAGCAGTTCTTC.